This T cell receptor (beta chain) came from a study of T cell responses to AZD1222 COVID-19 vaccine. Notes on the study in general: The study found Spike-specific TCR breadth and depth rose after two AZD1222 doses. Possibly, clonal diversity was underestimated; donors were largely white British and included more females. With dominance at 160-218 and 743-854, vaccine-associated CD4 TCRs spanned spike.

The assay was immunoSEQ multiplex PCR, and TCRdb's table has in-frame clones only and misses some. There are some 130,000 clones in the sample; around 86% occur only once, and 20% to 25% lies in the top ten. The CDR3 has 15 residues. V was cut by 0 bases and J by 4 bases, with 8 bases left in between. Looked up from germline, CDR1 is SGHKS and CDR2 is YYEKEE (reference sequence). On this clone itself: As yet, its antigen is unknown.

The sequence was collected from an adult in good health. V gene TRBV5-5 combines with J gene TRBJ2-6; D uncertain. The sample in question was peripheral blood, obtained on day 0 of AZD1222 vaccination. Here the CDR3 DNA reads TGTGCCAGCAGCTTGGTTGGGCTGGGGGCCAACGTCCTGACTTTC. This gives the protein CASSLVGLGANVLTF.